This T cell receptor beta chain derives from a study of shared clonotypes between healthy human individuals. Germline-derived CDR1 and CDR2 are SGHVS and FQNEAQ. The CDR3 has 13 residues. V was cut by 1 base and J by 8 bases, with 11 bases left in between. Sequencing used immunoSEQ multiplex PCR; TCRdb keeps in-frame clones, though not all of them. The sample has around 1.1 million clones; approximately 80% are singletons. Findings of the study overall: Represented diversity, genetic and exposure-history alike, was limited by few donors. Rarefaction curves obtained for sorted subsets showed sequencing incomplete despite large depth.

Of note for this clone: Its antigen is not known. In the same sample, other DNA sequences code for this CDR3.

The split of CD4+ cells yielded CD45RA+ naive and CD45RA-negative memory subsets. Specimen: memory CD4+ T cells from PBMCs. The sample's subset: CD45RA-negative fraction. The receptor's source is a man between 18 and 35 years old in good health. Some clones in this sample may be carry-over from other donors' samples. The chain combines TRBV7-8 with TRBJ1-2; D is perhaps TRBD1 (5 bases). The CDR3 DNA follows: TGTGCCAGCAGCTTAGATAGGGGTTACGGCTACACCTTC. Amino acids: CASSLDRGYGYTF.